This T cell receptor beta chain comes out of a study of spatial heterogeneity in lung cancer. Study summary: Follow-up PBMC specimens underwent sequencing when available; their median timing was roughly two years after resection. Study-wide results and caveats: Ubiquitous expanded tumor TCRs appeared in blood more at resection than follow-up.

TCRdb used MiXCR to reprocess the 5' RACE reads, holding one entry per CDR3 protein. The repertoire holds around 120,000 distinct CDR3 sequences, with 12% as singletons. Germline loops: CDR1 SGHKS, CDR2 YYEKEE (reference sequence). V dropped 2 bases and J dropped 2 bases, with 14 bases sitting between them. The length of the CDR3 is 15 residues. Described time point: blood at routine non-recurrence follow-up after resection. Whole RNA was taken from tumor, nontumor lung or frozen PBMC; it was then sequenced unsorted. With regard to this clonotype: Its antigen is not known.

V gene TRBV5-5 combines with J gene TRBJ2-7; possibly TRBD1 for D (6 bases). Material: PBMCs, obtained at follow-up. The TCR originated in a male donor with early-stage non-small cell lung cancer. The CDR3 region is CASSLGADRTYEQYF. The CDR3 coding sequence is TGTGCCAGCAGCTTAGGAGCCGACAGGACCTACGAGCAGTACTTC.